One and the same sample provided the 23 T cell receptor beta chains below, sequenced in a study of OX40 agonist ivuxolimab in advanced cancers. Sequencing was performed with immunoSEQ multiplex PCR; in TCRdb, only in-frame clones are kept and a portion is missing. The sample contains around 70,000 clones, roughly 82% of which appear only once. The sample consisted of CD4+ or CD8+ T cells sorted from blood, taken in a trial of the OX40 agonist ivuxolimab. The receptors originated from an adult with an advanced solid tumor such as melanoma, head and neck, liver or kidney cancer.

The chain uses TRBV7-6 and TRBJ2-7; TRBD2 matches at 9 bases. Germline values: CDR1 SGHVS, CDR2 FNYEAQ. J was trimmed by 7 bases and V by 4 bases; bases with no gene match: 14. CDR3 length: 16 amino acids. In nucleotides, the CDR3 is TGTGCCAGCAGCTCGGCGTTGCGGGGGGGCTCTGTGGAGCAGTACTTC. Translating it yields CASSSALRGGSVEQYF.

The V and J genes are TRBV12-2 and TRBJ1-5; the table calls TRBD1, which could not be checked here. TRBV12-2 is listed as a pseudogene. CDR3 size: 16 residues. The CDR3 spells CASRSGVGQGHQPQHF. CDR3 coding DNA: TGTGCAAGTCGCTCAGGGGTCGGTCAGGGGCATCAGCCCCAGCATTTT.

The genes are TRBV11-1 and TRBJ2-1, with D tentatively TRBD1 (5 bases). Trimming took off 1 base at V and 1 base at J, with 8 bases between the two ends. The CDR3 runs to 15 residues. Germline V gives CDR1 SGHAT, CDR2 FQDESV (reference sequence). The CDR3 here is CASSLVSGSYNEQFF. The CDR3 DNA is TGTGCCAGCAGCTTAGTTTCAGGGTCCTACAATGAGCAGTTCTTC.

The V and J genes are TRBV2 and TRBJ2-3, with D hard to call. Germline V gene sequence: CDR1 SNHLY, CDR2 FYNNEI. The CDR3 runs 13 residues. Trimming left V 7 bases short and J 0 bases short, with 8 bases between. The CDR3 DNA reads TGTGCCAGCATTCCCCGGAGCACAGATACGCAGTATTTT. Translation: CASIPRSTDTQYF.

This clone has just one count. The chain is built from TRBV11-2 and TRBJ2-1; 9 nucleotides match TRBD2. Looked up from germline, CDR1 is SGHAT and CDR2 is FQNNGV. This CDR3 is 15 amino acids long. V trimming: 3 bases; J trimming: 4 bases; junction bases outside the gene matches: 4. The CDR3 DNA follows: TGTGCCAGCAGCTTTAGCGGGGGTTTATACAATGAGCAGTTCTTC. Residues: CASSFSGGLYNEQFF.

The chain is built from TRBV1 and TRBJ1-2; TRBD1, the table's D call, lacks a check against the DNA. TRBV1 is assigned pseudogene status. This CDR3 has 14 amino acids. Here the CDR3 DNA reads TGCACCAGCAGCCAATTTAACAGGCGCTATGGCTACACCTTC. The encoded protein is CTSSQFNRRYGYTF.

The V call is TRBV6-1, the J call TRBJ2-1, with 7 bases that match TRBD1. J gave up 6 bases and V 3 bases, and 11 bases lay outside the gene matches. This CDR3 comprises 16 residues. CDR1 and CDR2 from the germline V gene are MNHNS and SASEGT. CDR3 DNA: TGTGCCAGCAGTGAGGGGTACAGGGGAATAGGCAATGAGCAGTTCTTC. Translation: CASSEGYRGIGNEQFF.

The rearrangement joins TRBV6-6 to TRBJ2-5; 14 bases fit TRBD2. CDR3 length: 15 residues. CDR1 is MNHNY, CDR2 SVGAGI, per germline (reference sequence). Losses at the gene ends were 4 bases for V and 5 bases for J; bases not matched to a gene: 3. In DNA form, the CDR3 reads TGTGCCAGCAGTTTGGGACTAGCGGGAGCCGAGACCCAGTACTTC. Protein sequence: CASSLGLAGAETQYF.

The rearrangement joins TRBV5-4 to TRBJ2-1; TRBD2 is a possible D gene (7 bases). This CDR3 region has 16 residues. Trimming removed 2 bases at V and 0 bases at J, with 12 bases between. The germline CDR1 and CDR2 sequences are SGHNT and YYREEE (reference sequence). This CDR3 reads CASSFGGGRSYNEQFF. The CDR3, as DNA: TGTGCCAGCAGCTTTGGGGGGGGCCGCTCCTACAATGAGCAGTTCTTC.

The chain joins TRBV27 to TRBJ2-2, with D hard to call. In germline, CDR1 is MNHEY, CDR2 SMNVEV (reference sequence). Trimming left V 3 bases short and J 6 bases short, with 8 bases between. This CDR3 is built from 13 residues. CDR3 amino acids: CASSFWAAGELFF. The CDR3 DNA reads TGTGCCAGCAGTTTTTGGGCTGCCGGGGAGCTGTTTTTT.

The chain combines TRBV11-2 with TRBJ2-7; TRBD2 agrees at 9 bases. Germline CDR1 reads SGHAT; CDR2 reads FQNNGV. CDR3 length: 15 amino acids. Trimming at V came to 8 bases and at J to 5 bases, leaving 13 bases not matched to a gene. As DNA, the CDR3 is TGTGCCAGCCAATTTTCTAGAGCGGGGGGCCACGAGCAGTACTTC. This gives the protein CASQFSRAGGHEQYF.

The J gene is TRBJ1-3, the V gene TRBV7-8; TRBD1 matches at 7 bases. The CDR3 sequence is 17 residues long. Germline CDR1 reads SGHVS; CDR2 reads FQNEAQ. V trimming: 2 bases; J trimming: 2 bases; junction bases outside the gene matches: 9. CDR3 loop: CASSLLGQGGAGNTIYF. CDR3 nucleotides: TGTGCCAGCAGCTTACTCGGCCAGGGGGGCGCTGGAAACACCATATATTTT.

In its sample, this clone was seen many times. V is TRBV19 and J is TRBJ2-7; TRBD1 matches 7 bases. The germline V gene has CDR1 LNHDA and CDR2 SQIVND (reference sequence). Losses at the gene ends were 3 bases for V and 2 bases for J; bases not matched to a gene: 1. The CDR3 is 13 amino acids. The CDR3 DNA is TGTGCCAGTAGTATGGACAGGACCTACGAGCAGTACTTC. Protein sequence: CASSMDRTYEQYF.

The chain recombines TRBV5-1 with TRBJ2-7, with D possibly matching TRBD2 (5 bases). The CDR3 loop spans 14 amino acids. The V and J ends lost 1 base and 0 bases respectively, with 8 bases between them. Germline V gene sequence: CDR1 SGHRS, CDR2 YFSETQ. The CDR3 DNA follows: TGCGCCAGCAGCTTGTCTAGCCCCTCCTACGAGCAGTACTTC. Protein: CASSLSSPSYEQYF. Looking up the rest from reference TRBV5-1 and TRBJ2-7 gives the full variable domain: KAGVTQTPRYLIKTRGQQVTLSCSPISGHRSVSWYQQTPGQGLQFLFEYFSETQRNKGNFPGRFSGRQFSNSRSEMNVSTLELGDSALYLCASSLSSPSYEQYFGPGTRLTVT.

This chain uses TRBV7-8 with TRBJ1-1; a possible D gene is TRBD1 (5 bases). The V gene's germline CDR1 is SGHVS and CDR2 FQNEAQ. The CDR3 is made up of 17 amino acids. Trimming shortened V by 5 bases and J by 0 bases, and 19 bases separated the two germline ends. The chain's CDR3 is CASSPFWPRGVNTEAFF. The CDR3 nucleotides read TGTGCCAGCAGCCCATTCTGGCCCCGGGGGGTGAACACTGAAGCTTTCTTT.

The CDR3 here is CASSSGHLAYNEQFF. In DNA, the CDR3 is TGTGCCAGCAGTTCGGGACACCTAGCCTACAATGAGCAGTTCTTC. The gene calls are TRBV7-6 and TRBJ2-1; the D gene is possibly TRBD1 (6 bases). Trimming cost V 6 bases and J 2 bases, with 14 bases left between them. Germline CDR1 is SGHVS and CDR2 is FNYEAQ. The CDR3 loop spans 15 amino acids.

The chain is built from TRBV5-5 and TRBJ2-1; the match to TRBD2 covers 9 bases. V was pared by 4 bases and J by 7 bases, with 9 bases of the junction left unmatched. The CDR3 runs to 15 residues. Germline V CDR1 and CDR2: SGHKS, YYEKEE (reference sequence). The DNA for the CDR3 is TGTGCCAGCAGCGTCTTTAGCGGGGGCCGAAATGAGCAGTTCTTC. Translating it yields CASSVFSGGRNEQFF.

The rearrangement uses TRBV19 and TRBJ1-2; 9 bases map to TRBD1. Germline lookup yields CDR1 LNHDA and CDR2 SQIVND (reference sequence). V gave up 10 bases and J gave up 7 bases; unmatched junction bases: 16. The CDR3 has 15 residues. CDR3 residues: CATLHPGDRAGGYTF. The CDR3 bases are TGTGCCACTCTCCACCCTGGGGACAGGGCCGGTGGCTACACCTTC.

The gene calls are TRBV6-6 and TRBJ2-1; D is perhaps TRBD2 (6 bases). The V end was cut by 5 bases, the J end by 4 bases, with 18 bases between. The CDR3 runs 16 residues. Germline CDR1 is MNHNY and CDR2 is SVGAGI (reference sequence). As DNA, the CDR3 is TGTGCCAGCAGTGGGGGGACGGGGAGGTGGTACAATGAGCAGTTCTTC. The encoded protein is CASSGGTGRWYNEQFF.

The sample holds a few counts of this clone. In nucleotides, the CDR3 is TGCGCCAGCAGCTTGAAGGACAGCCTCTACAATGAGCAGTTCTTC. Protein sequence: CASSLKDSLYNEQFF. The rearrangement uses TRBV5-1 and TRBJ2-1, with a tentative D call TRBD1 (6 bases). CDR3 size: 15 residues. Germline CDR1 reads SGHRS; CDR2 reads YFSETQ. V was shortened by 1 base and J by 3 bases, with 11 bases between the two germline ends.

CDR3 protein: CASSAGQRYGYTF. DNA for the CDR3: TGTGCCAGCAGCGCGGGACAGCGTTATGGCTACACCTTC. The chain carries TRBV6-5 and TRBJ1-2; 7 bases match TRBD1. Germline V gives CDR1 MNHEY, CDR2 SVGAGI. This CDR3 comprises 13 residues. Losses at the gene ends were 6 bases for V and 5 bases for J; bases not matched to a gene: 6.

V usage is TRBV19 and J usage is TRBJ2-7, with D perhaps matching TRBD1 (5 bases). Germline values: CDR1 LNHDA, CDR2 SQIVND (reference sequence). V was trimmed by 2 bases and J by 6 bases, leaving 14 bases between them. The CDR3 has 14 amino acids. CDR3 sequence reads: CASSITQGAAEQYF. CDR3 DNA: TGTGCCAGTAGTATAACCCAAGGGGCGGCCGAGCAGTACTTC.

The chain links TRBV9 to TRBJ1-1, with 7 bases that match TRBD1. Losses at the gene ends were 2 bases for V and 4 bases for J; bases not matched to a gene: 5. Germline CDR1 is SGDLS and CDR2 is YYNGEE. This CDR3 comprises 14 residues. CDR3 residues: CASSVTGLGTEAFF. CDR3 DNA sequence: TGTGCCAGCAGCGTGACAGGGTTGGGCACTGAAGCTTTCTTT. The full variable domain, its missing parts supplied by reference TRBV9 and TRBJ1-1, is DSGVTQTPKHLITATGQRVTLRCSPRSGDLSVYWYQQSLDQGLQFLIQYYNGEERAKGNILERFSAQQFPDLHSELNLSSLELGDSALYFCASSVTGLGTEAFFGQGTRLTVV.